The 14 T cell receptor beta chains listed next were all sequenced from one sample in a study of blood T cell repertoires in COVID-19 (dated by TCRdb to about 2020). Library preparation employed the immunoSEQ multiplex PCR assay. TCRdb holds this immuneACCESS table with in-frame rearrangements only. Some clones are missing; in checked studies, unresolved V genes explain under half, and the rest has no known cause. The sample yields a few hundred thousand clones; 81% were counted once. The biggest ten clones account for over 0.95% of the sample. Sequencing was carried out using peripheral blood. Every receptor here comes from a human donor with acute or convalescent COVID-19. The donor label of this sample is uncertain.

The V gene is TRBV19, the J gene TRBJ2-7; D gene uncertain. The CDR3 runs to 13 residues. Trimming removed 8 bases at V and 1 base at J, with 12 bases between. Per the germline V gene, CDR1 is LNHDA and CDR2 is SQIVND (reference sequence). CDR3 in DNA: TGTGCCAGTGCGAGATCAGGATCCTACGAGCAGTACTTC. This gives the protein CASARSGSYEQYF.

The rearrangement uses TRBV28 and TRBJ1-5; 10 bases line up with TRBD1. The V and J ends lost 1 base and 7 bases, in that order; junction bases with no gene match: 7. Germline V gives CDR1 MDHEN, CDR2 SYDVKM. CDR3 length: 16 residues. In nucleotides, the CDR3 is TGTGCCAGCAGTTTATTCGGACAGGGGGTAGGACAGCCCCAGCATTTT. Protein sequence: CASSLFGQGVGQPQHF.

This chain connects TRBV5-1 to TRBJ2-1, with a tentative D call TRBD2 (6 bases). V lost 0 bases, J lost 7 bases, and 11 bases lay in between. Germline values: CDR1 SGHRS, CDR2 YFSETQ. The CDR3 sequence is 14 residues long. In DNA, the CDR3 is TGCGCCAGCAGCTTGGTAGCGGCCCAAAATGAGCAGTTCTTC. This codes for CASSLVAAQNEQFF. Filled out from reference TRBV5-1 and TRBJ2-1, the complete variable domain reads KAGVTQTPRYLIKTRGQQVTLSCSPISGHRSVSWYQQTPGQGLQFLFEYFSETQRNKGNFPGRFSGRQFSNSRSEMNVSTLELGDSALYLCASSLVAAQNEQFFGPGTRLTVL.

The table lists this clone with a few counts. This sequence joins TRBV6-2 or TRBV6-3 and TRBJ1-3; D ambiguous. Germline V CDR1 and CDR2: MNHEY, SVGEGT. V dropped 6 bases and J dropped 3 bases, with 6 bases sitting between them. The CDR3 runs 12 residues. The CDR3 region is CASSLLGNTIYF. Here the CDR3 DNA reads TGTGCCAGCAGCCTCCTTGGAAACACCATATATTTT.

V gene TRBV6-6 combines with J gene TRBJ2-2; 7 bases align to TRBD2. There are 13 residues in the CDR3. Germline V CDR1 and CDR2: MNHNY, SVGAGI (reference sequence). V was clipped by 5 bases and J by 3 bases; unmatched bases: 0. CDR3 sequence reads: CASSGGDTGELFF. The CDR3 region has the DNA TGTGCCAGCAGTGGGGGGGACACCGGGGAGCTGTTTTTT.

This clone was picked up one time. The chain employs TRBV29-1 and TRBJ1-2, with a tentative D call TRBD1 (5 bases). The CDR3 has 11 residues. Germline V gene sequence: CDR1 SQVTM, CDR2 ANQGSEA. V was trimmed by 4 bases and J by 7 bases, leaving 10 bases between them. CDR3 amino acids: CSVAGLRGYTF. DNA of the CDR3: TGCAGCGTTGCAGGGTTACGTGGCTACACCTTC.

J is TRBJ1-1 and V is TRBV27; 10 bases align to TRBD1. After removal of 6 bases from V and 4 bases from J, the junction contained 14 bases not matched to a gene. The CDR3 extends over 17 amino acids. In germline, CDR1 is MNHEY, CDR2 SMNVEV (reference sequence). The chain's CDR3 is CASSRPPGQGWTTEAFF. The CDR3 bases are TGTGCCAGCAGCCGCCCCCCGGGACAGGGGTGGACCACTGAAGCTTTCTTT.

This clone was seen ten or more times. This chain links TRBV30 with TRBJ1-1; no firm D call. Trimming removed 0 bases at V and 10 bases at J, with 18 bases between. The CDR3 covers 14 residues. Germline V gives CDR1 GTSNPN, CDR2 SVGIG (reference sequence). CDR3 loop: CAWSVHMEWSGAFF. CDR3 sequence (DNA): TGTGCCTGGAGTGTACACATGGAGTGGTCGGGAGCTTTCTTT. The full variable domain, its missing parts supplied by reference TRBV30 and TRBJ1-1, is SQTIHQWPATLVQPVGSPLSLECTVEGTSNPNLYWYRQAAGRGLQLLFYSVGIGQISSEVPQNLSASRPQDRQFILSSKKLLLSDSGFYLCAWSVHMEWSGAFFGQGTRLTVV.

The chain links TRBV11-2 to TRBJ2-7; TRBD2 matches 9 bases. Per germline, CDR1 SGHAT and CDR2 FQNNGV. The CDR3 consists of 15 residues. V shed 2 bases and J 3 bases; nucleotides not matched to a gene: 5. The CDR3 loop is CASSLSAGGFYEQYF. The CDR3 DNA follows: TGTGCCAGCAGCTTATCGGCGGGAGGGTTCTACGAGCAGTACTTC.

This clone was detected once. The sample contains more than one DNA sequence encoding this CDR3. This rearrangement joins TRBV5-6 to TRBJ2-3; D not certain. The CDR3 length is 12 residues. V lost 0 bases and J 5 bases, leaving 4 bases between the germline ends. Germline V lookup: CDR1 SGHDT, CDR2 YYEEEE. The CDR3 reads CASSLGGDTQYF. DNA for the CDR3: TGTGCCAGCAGCTTGGGAGGAGATACGCAGTATTTT.

The chain recombines TRBV20-1 with TRBJ1-1; the D is unclear. The ends were cut back, 3 bases at V and 3 bases at J, with 8 bases in the middle. This CDR3 contains 12 residues. Germline V gene lookup returns CDR1 DFQATT and CDR2 SNEGSKA (reference sequence). CDR3 protein: CSASTTYTEAFF. The CDR3 DNA sequence: TGCAGTGCTAGTACGACTTACACTGAAGCTTTCTTT.

The J gene is TRBJ1-3, the V gene TRBV7-5. TRBV7-5 corresponds to a pseudogene. This CDR3 comprises 20 residues. CDR3 bases: TGTGTCAGAAGCCCGGAGTTTCGAGAGTACTTCAAAACCTCTGGAAACACCATATATTTT. Residues: CVRSPEFREYFKTSGNTIYF.

This chain links TRBV28 with TRBJ2-1; the match to TRBD1 covers 10 bases. Trimming took 7 bases from V and 4 from J; bases not matched to a gene: 7. The germline V gene encodes CDR1 MDHEN and CDR2 SYDVKM. This CDR3 comprises 15 residues. In nucleotides, the CDR3 is TGTGCCAGCAAACTACGGGACAGGGGATACAATGAGCAGTTCTTC. Protein: CASKLRDRGYNEQFF.

The chain has TRBV5-4 and TRBJ2-2; D is unclear. Germline-derived CDR1 and CDR2 are SGHNT and YYREEE (reference sequence). This CDR3 has 16 residues. V dropped 1 base and J dropped 0 bases, with 10 bases sitting between them. CDR3 amino acids: CASSLPESANTGELFF. The CDR3 bases are TGTGCCAGCAGCTTGCCTGAGTCGGCGAACACCGGGGAGCTGTTTTTT.